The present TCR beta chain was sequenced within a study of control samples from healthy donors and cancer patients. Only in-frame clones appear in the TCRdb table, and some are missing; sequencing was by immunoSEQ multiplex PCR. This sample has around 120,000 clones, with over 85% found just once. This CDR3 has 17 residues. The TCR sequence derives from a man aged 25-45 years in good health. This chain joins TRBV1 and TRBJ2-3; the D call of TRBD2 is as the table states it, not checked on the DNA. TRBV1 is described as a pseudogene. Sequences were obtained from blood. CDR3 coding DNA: TGCACCAGCAGCCAAGACTCGATAGCGGGGGCTTCAGCGACGCAGTATTTT. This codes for CTSSQDSIAGASATQYF.